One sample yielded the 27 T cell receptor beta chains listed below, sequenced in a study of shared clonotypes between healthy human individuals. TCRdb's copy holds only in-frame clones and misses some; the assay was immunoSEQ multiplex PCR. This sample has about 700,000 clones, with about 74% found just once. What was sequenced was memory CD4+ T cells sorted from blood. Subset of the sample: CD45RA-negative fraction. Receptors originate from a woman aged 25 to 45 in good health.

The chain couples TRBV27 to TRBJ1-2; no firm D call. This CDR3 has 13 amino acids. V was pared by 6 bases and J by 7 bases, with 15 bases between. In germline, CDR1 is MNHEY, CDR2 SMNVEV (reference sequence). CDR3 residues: CASSPKGPGGYTF. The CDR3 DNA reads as TGTGCCAGCAGCCCTAAGGGTCCGGGTGGCTACACCTTC.

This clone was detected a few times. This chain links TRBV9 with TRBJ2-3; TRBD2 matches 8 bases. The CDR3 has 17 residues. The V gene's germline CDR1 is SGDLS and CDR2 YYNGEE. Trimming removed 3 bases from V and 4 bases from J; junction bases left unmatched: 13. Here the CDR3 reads CASSARKGWREADTQYF. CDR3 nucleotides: TGTGCCAGCAGCGCCCGGAAGGGGTGGCGGGAGGCAGATACGCAGTATTTT.

The DNA of the CDR3 is TGTGCCAGCAGCTTGGGGACAGGGAGGAATCAGCCCCAGCATTTT. Protein product: CASSLGTGRNQPQHF. The V gene is TRBV7-9, the J gene TRBJ1-5; TRBD1 agrees at 9 bases. The germline gives CDR1 SEHNR, CDR2 FQNEAQ (reference sequence). The CDR3 is 15 residues long. V trimming: 3 bases; J trimming: 4 bases; junction bases outside the gene matches: 4.

The CDR3 nucleotides read TGTGCCAGCAGTCTGAGGGACAGCCTAAATGGCTACACCTTC. Translating gives CASSLRDSLNGYTF. This chain links TRBV6-6 with TRBJ1-2; 7 nucleotides line up with TRBD1. Germline V lookup: CDR1 MNHNY, CDR2 SVGAGI (reference sequence). The CDR3 runs to 14 residues. V gave up 5 bases and J gave up 6 bases; unmatched junction bases: 9.

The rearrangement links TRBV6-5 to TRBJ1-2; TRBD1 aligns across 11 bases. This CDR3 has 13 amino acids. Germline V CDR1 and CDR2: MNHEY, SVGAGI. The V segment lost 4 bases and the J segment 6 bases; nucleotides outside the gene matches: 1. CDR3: CASSWDRGDGYTF. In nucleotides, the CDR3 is TGTGCCAGCAGTTGGGACAGGGGGGATGGCTACACCTTC.

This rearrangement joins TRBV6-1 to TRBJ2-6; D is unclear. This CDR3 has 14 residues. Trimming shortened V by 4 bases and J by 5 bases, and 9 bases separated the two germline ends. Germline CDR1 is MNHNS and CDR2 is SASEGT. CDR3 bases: TGTGCCAGCAGTGGCCTACGGAGGGCCAACGTCCTGACTTTC. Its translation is CASSGLRRANVLTF.

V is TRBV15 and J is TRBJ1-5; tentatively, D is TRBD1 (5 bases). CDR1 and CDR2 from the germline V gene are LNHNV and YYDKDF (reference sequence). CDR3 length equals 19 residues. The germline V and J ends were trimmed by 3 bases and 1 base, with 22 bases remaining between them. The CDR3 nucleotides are TGTGCCACCAGCAGGGCCCAGGGAGGCGGGCCGGCAAGCAATCAGCCCCAGCATTTT. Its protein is CATSRAQGGGPASNQPQHF.

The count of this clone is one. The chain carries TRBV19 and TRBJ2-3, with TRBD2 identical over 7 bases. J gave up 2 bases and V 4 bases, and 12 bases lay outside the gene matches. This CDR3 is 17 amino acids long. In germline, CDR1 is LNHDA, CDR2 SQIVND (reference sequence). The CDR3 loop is CASSSRGTAGNTDTQYF. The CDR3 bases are TGTGCCAGTAGTAGCCGTGGTACAGCGGGAAACACAGATACGCAGTATTTT.

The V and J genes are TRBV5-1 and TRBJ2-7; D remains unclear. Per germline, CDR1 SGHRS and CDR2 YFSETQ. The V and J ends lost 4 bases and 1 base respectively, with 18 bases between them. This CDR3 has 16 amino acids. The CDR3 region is CASSPTLAQRSYEQYF. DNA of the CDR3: TGCGCCAGCAGCCCCACACTGGCACAGAGATCCTACGAGCAGTACTTC.

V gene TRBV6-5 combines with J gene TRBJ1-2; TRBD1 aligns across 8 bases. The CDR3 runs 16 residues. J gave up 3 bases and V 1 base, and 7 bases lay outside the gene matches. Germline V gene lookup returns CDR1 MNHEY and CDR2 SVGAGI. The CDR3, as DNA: TGTGCCAGCAGTTACTTTACAGGGGGGTTGGACTATGGCTACACCTTC. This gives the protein CASSYFTGGLDYGYTF.

The CDR3 sequence: CASSLWGTALGYTF. Written as DNA, the CDR3 is TGTGCCAGCAGTTTATGGGGGACAGCTTTGGGCTACACCTTC. This chain links TRBV28 with TRBJ1-2; 7 nucleotides agree with TRBD1. V dropped 0 bases and J dropped 8; count of bases not matched to a gene: 6. Germline V gene lookup returns CDR1 MDHEN and CDR2 SYDVKM. The CDR3 loop spans 14 amino acids.

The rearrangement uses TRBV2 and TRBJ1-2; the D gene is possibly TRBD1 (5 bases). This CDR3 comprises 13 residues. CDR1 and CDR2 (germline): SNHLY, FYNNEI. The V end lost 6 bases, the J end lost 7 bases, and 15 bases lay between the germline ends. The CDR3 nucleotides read TGTGCCAGCAGGAGCCGGGGCGCTAGTGGCTACACCTTC. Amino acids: CASRSRGASGYTF.

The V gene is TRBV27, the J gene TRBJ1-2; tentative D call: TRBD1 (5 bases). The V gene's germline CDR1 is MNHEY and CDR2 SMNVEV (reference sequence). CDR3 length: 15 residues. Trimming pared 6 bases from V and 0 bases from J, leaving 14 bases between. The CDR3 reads CASSSQGAPNYGYTF. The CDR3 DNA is TGTGCCAGCAGCTCTCAGGGAGCTCCTAACTATGGCTACACCTTC.

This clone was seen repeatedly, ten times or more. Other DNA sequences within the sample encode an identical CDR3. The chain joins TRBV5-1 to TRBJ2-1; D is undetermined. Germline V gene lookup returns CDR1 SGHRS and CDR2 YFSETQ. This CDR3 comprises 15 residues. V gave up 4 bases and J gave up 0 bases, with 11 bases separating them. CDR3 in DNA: TGCGCCAGCAGCCGTGACTTGAGCTCCTACAATGAGCAGTTCTTC. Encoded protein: CASSRDLSSYNEQFF.

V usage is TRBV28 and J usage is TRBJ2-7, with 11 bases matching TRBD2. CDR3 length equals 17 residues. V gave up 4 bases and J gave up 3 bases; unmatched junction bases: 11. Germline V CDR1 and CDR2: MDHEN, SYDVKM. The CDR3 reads CASSSNSGRALFYEQYF. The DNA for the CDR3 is TGTGCCAGCAGTTCGAATAGCGGGAGGGCCCTCTTCTACGAGCAGTACTTC.

The CDR3 bases are TGCGCCAGCCGCGCGGAGGCAACTAATGAAAAACTGTTTTTT. This gives the protein CASRAEATNEKLFF. The chain joins TRBV5-1 to TRBJ1-4; no definite D call. CDR1 SGHRS and CDR2 YFSETQ come from the germline V gene. Trimming pared 7 bases from V and 0 bases from J, leaving 10 bases between. CDR3 length equals 14 residues. Drawing the rest from reference TRBV5-1 and TRBJ1-4, the complete variable domain is KAGVTQTPRYLIKTRGQQVTLSCSPISGHRSVSWYQQTPGQGLQFLFEYFSETQRNKGNFPGRFSGRQFSNSRSEMNVSTLELGDSALYLCASRAEATNEKLFFGSGTQLSVL.

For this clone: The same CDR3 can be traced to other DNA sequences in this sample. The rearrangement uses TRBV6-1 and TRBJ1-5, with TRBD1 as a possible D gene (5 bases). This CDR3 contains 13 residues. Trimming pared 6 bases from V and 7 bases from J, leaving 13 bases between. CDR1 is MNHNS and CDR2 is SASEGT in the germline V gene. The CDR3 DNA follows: TGTGCCAGCAGCGAGTCCAGGGACCAGCCCCAGCATTTT. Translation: CASSESRDQPQHF.

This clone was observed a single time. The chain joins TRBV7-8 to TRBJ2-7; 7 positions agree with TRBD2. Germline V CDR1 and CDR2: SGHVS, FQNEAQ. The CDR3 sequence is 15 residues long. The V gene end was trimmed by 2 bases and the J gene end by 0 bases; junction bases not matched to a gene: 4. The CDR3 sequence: CASSLFGTTSYEQYF. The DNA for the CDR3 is TGTGCCAGCAGCTTATTTGGGACTACCTCCTACGAGCAGTACTTC.

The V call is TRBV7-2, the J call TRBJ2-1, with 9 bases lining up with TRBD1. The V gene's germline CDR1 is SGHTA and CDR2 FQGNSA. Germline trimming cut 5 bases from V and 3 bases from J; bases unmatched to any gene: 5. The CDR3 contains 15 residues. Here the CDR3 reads CASSQGGQGYNEQFF. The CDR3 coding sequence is TGTGCCAGCAGCCAAGGGGGACAGGGCTACAATGAGCAGTTCTTC.

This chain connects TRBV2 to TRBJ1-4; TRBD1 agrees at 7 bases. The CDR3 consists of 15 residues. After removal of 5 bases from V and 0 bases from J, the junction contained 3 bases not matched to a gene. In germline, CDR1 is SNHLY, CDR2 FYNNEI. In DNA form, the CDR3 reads TGTGCCAGCAGTTACACAGGGGCAACTAATGAAAAACTGTTTTTT. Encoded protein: CASSYTGATNEKLFF. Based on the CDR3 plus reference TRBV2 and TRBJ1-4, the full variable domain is EPEVTQTPSHQVTQMGQEVILRCVPISNHLYFYWYRQILGQKVEFLVSFYNNEISEKSEIFDDQFSVERPDGSNFTLKIRSTKLEDSAMYFCASSYTGATNEKLFFGSGTQLSVL.

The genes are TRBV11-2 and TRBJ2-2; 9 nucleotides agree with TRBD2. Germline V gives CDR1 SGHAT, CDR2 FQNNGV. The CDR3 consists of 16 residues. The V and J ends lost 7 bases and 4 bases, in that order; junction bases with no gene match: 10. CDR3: CASTHGLREGTGELFF. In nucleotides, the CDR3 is TGTGCCAGCACCCACGGTCTGCGGGAGGGCACCGGGGAGCTGTTTTTT.

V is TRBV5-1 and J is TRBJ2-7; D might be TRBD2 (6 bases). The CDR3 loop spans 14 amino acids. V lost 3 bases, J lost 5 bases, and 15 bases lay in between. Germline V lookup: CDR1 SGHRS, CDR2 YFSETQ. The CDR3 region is CASSWGAGTHEQYF. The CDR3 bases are TGCGCCAGCAGCTGGGGCGCCGGGACTCACGAGCAGTACTTC.

The CDR3 spells CASSGGDFGNEQYF. The DNA for the CDR3 is TGTGCCAGCAGCGGGGGGGACTTCGGCAACGAGCAGTACTTC. The rearrangement links TRBV9 to TRBJ2-7; maybe TRBD2 (6 bases). Trimming took off 3 bases at V and 5 bases at J, with 15 bases between the two ends. Germline assignment: CDR1 SGDLS and CDR2 YYNGEE. The CDR3 is 14 residues long.

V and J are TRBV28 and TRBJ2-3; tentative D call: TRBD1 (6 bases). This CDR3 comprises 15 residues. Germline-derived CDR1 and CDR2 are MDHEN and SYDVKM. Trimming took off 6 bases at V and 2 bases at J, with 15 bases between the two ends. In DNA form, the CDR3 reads TGTGCCAGCAGCCGCCCCGGACAGAACACAGATACGCAGTATTTT. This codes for CASSRPGQNTDTQYF.

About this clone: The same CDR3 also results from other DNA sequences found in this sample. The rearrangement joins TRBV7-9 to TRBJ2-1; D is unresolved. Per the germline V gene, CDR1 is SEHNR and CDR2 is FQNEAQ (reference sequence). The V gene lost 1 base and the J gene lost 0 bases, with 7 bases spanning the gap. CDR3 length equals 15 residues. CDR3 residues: CASSLGVSSYNEQFF. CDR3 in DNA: TGTGCCAGCAGCTTAGGCGTAAGCTCCTACAATGAGCAGTTCTTC.

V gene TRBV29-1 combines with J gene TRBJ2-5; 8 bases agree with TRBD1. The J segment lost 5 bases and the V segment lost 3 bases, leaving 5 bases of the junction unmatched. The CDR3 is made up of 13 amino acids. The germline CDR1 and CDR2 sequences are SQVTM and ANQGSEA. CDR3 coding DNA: TGCAGCGTTGACCAGGGGGCGGGGGAGACCCAGTACTTC. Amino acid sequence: CSVDQGAGETQYF.

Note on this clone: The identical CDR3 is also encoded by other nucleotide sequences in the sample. This CDR3 is CASSEDRAPYEQYF. The DNA for the CDR3 is TGTGCCAGCAGCGAGGACAGGGCGCCCTACGAGCAGTACTTC. This chain joins TRBV2 and TRBJ2-7, with 8 bases that match TRBD1. CDR1 is SNHLY and CDR2 is FYNNEI in the germline V gene. This CDR3 is 14 amino acids long. J was trimmed by 2 bases and V by 6 bases; bases with no gene match: 6.